This T cell receptor (beta chain) was sequenced during a study of T cell responses to AZD1222 COVID-19 vaccine. Produced via immunoSEQ multiplex PCR; TCRdb's table is partial and in-frame only. Of roughly 170,000 clones listed, almost 90% are singletons. Findings and caveats of the study: Spike-specific TCR depth and breadth grew after two AZD1222 doses. Just 6 or 7 AZD1222 recipients were seropositive at baseline. Regions left unmutated in variants are reportedly the target of nearly half of spike-specific TCRs.

The germline V gene has CDR1 LNHDA and CDR2 SQIVND (reference sequence). The CDR3 totals 14 residues. V lost 1 base to trimming and J lost 5 bases; unmatched junction nucleotides: 0. This clone has a single count. Its antigen remains unidentified. This clonotype was obtained from an adult in good health. This specimen consisted of peripheral blood, obtained on day 0 of AZD1222 vaccination. The chain combines TRBV19 with TRBJ1-5, with 9 nucleotides matching TRBD1. CDR3 bases: TGTGCCAGTAGTATAGGGACAGGGGATCAGCCCCAGCATTTT. Translation gives CASSIGTGDQPQHF.